A single sample gave rise to the 26 T cell receptor beta chains below, sequenced in a study of blood T cell repertoires in COVID-19. Generated by immunoSEQ multiplex PCR, the TCRdb table keeps only in-frame clones and is missing some. The sample lists roughly 74,000 clones; around 88% were seen once. The specimen was peripheral blood. Receptors were obtained from an elderly woman with active or convalescent COVID-19.

This clone was observed a single time. The chain joins TRBV6-2 or TRBV6-3 to TRBJ2-7; the D gene is possibly TRBD2 (6 bases). The germline gives CDR1 MNHEY, CDR2 SVGEGT. CDR3 length: 14 amino acids. The V end lost 4 bases, the J end lost 0 bases, and 10 bases lay between the germline ends. The CDR3 spells CASSSRGSSYEQYF. CDR3 nucleotide sequence: TGTGCCAGCAGTTCCCGGGGGAGCTCCTACGAGCAGTACTTC.

Only one count was recorded for this clone. CDR3 bases: TGCGCCAGCAGTGATAGGGACTCCTCCCCAGAGACCCAGTACTTC. This gives the protein CASSDRDSSPETQYF. The chain carries TRBV10-1 and TRBJ2-5, with a possible D match to TRBD2 (6 bases). Trimming took off 3 bases at V and 4 bases at J, with 15 bases between the two ends. The CDR3 consists of 15 residues. Germline V gene data show CDR1 as WNHNN and CDR2 as SYGVQD (reference sequence).

The chain is built from TRBV5-1 and TRBJ2-7; 8 positions match TRBD1. CDR3 length equals 14 residues. Looked up from germline, CDR1 is SGHRS and CDR2 is YFSETQ. V lost 1 base, J lost 6 bases, and 6 bases stayed unmatched. In DNA, the CDR3 is TGCGCCAGCAGCTTGCAGGGACAGGAAAGCGAGCAGTACTTC. Translation: CASSLQGQESEQYF.

This chain links TRBV11-3 with TRBJ2-3; 10 bases map to TRBD2. J was trimmed by 2 bases and V by 5 bases; bases with no gene match: 1. Per the germline V gene, CDR1 is SGHNT and CDR2 is YENEEA. The CDR3 is 14 residues long. The CDR3 loop is CASSTSGVTDTQYF. Here the CDR3 DNA reads TGTGCCAGCAGCACTAGCGGGGTCACAGATACGCAGTATTTT.

The DNA of the CDR3 is TGTGCCAGCATCCTACAGGGTTTGGATGGCTACACCTTC. Residues: CASILQGLDGYTF. The J gene is TRBJ1-2, the V gene TRBV2; TRBD1 might be the D (6 bases). The germline V and J ends were trimmed by 7 bases and 6 bases, with 15 bases remaining between them. CDR3 length: 13 amino acids. Germline CDR1 SNHLY, CDR2 FYNNEI.

V and J are TRBV5-1 and TRBJ1-3; 9 bases are a match to TRBD1. Germline CDR1 reads SGHRS; CDR2 reads YFSETQ. The CDR3 is 18 residues long. Trimming at V came to 1 base and at J to 2 bases, leaving 10 bases not matched to a gene. The CDR3 DNA reads TGCGCCAGCAGCTTGAGGTCCCGACAGGGGGGAACTGGAAACACCATATATTTT. It translates to CASSLRSRQGGTGNTIYF.

This clone was observed a single time. This chain uses TRBV4-1 with TRBJ1-2; D may be TRBD1 (6 bases). CDR1 is MGHRA and CDR2 is YSYEKL in the germline V gene. The V and J ends lost 9 bases and 9 bases respectively, with 23 bases between them. This CDR3 contains 14 residues. The CDR3, as DNA: TGCGCCAGTCCCACCCGGGACACCCAGAGGAGCTACACCTTC. Its translation is CASPTRDTQRSYTF.

V is TRBV29-1 and J is TRBJ2-5; TRBD2 might be the D (7 bases). V dropped 5 bases and J dropped 4 bases, with 17 bases sitting between them. The germline V gene encodes CDR1 SQVTM and CDR2 ANQGSEA. The CDR3 is made up of 14 amino acids. The CDR3: CSVRGASIRETQYF. CDR3 DNA: TGCAGCGTTCGGGGGGCGAGCATCCGAGAGACCCAGTACTTC.

The chain employs TRBV5-5 and TRBJ2-3; D may be TRBD2 (5 bases). Trimming left V 4 bases short and J 0 bases short, with 9 bases between. CDR3 length: 14 residues. The germline V gene encodes CDR1 SGHKS and CDR2 YYEKEE (reference sequence). The chain's CDR3 is CASSTRTSTDTQYF. CDR3 DNA: TGTGCCAGCAGCACACGGACTAGCACAGATACGCAGTATTTT. Combining the CDR3 with reference TRBV5-5 and TRBJ2-3 gives the whole variable domain DAGVTQSPTHLIKTRGQQVTLRCSPISGHKSVSWYQQVLGQGPQFIFQYYEKEERGRGNFPDRFSARQFPNYSSELNVNALLLGDSALYLCASSTRTSTDTQYFGPGTRLTVL.

The chain employs TRBV25-1 and TRBJ1-3, with D possibly matching TRBD1 (6 bases). The CDR3 loop spans 17 amino acids. Germline V gives CDR1 MGHDK, CDR2 SYGVNS. V lost 1 base, J lost 0 bases, and 13 bases lay in between. In DNA form, the CDR3 reads TGTGCCAGCAGTGAATCTGGGACAACCTACTCTGGAAACACCATATATTTT. It is translated as CASSESGTTYSGNTIYF.

J is TRBJ2-1 and V is TRBV3-1 (or the pseudogene TRBV3-2); 13 bases align to TRBD2. The CDR3 consists of 18 residues. Unmatched junction bases numbered 7, after V lost 3 bases and J lost 2 bases. Germline V CDR1 and CDR2: LGHDT, YNNKEL (reference sequence). The CDR3 coding sequence is TGTGCCAGCAGCCATCCGGGGACTAGCGGGACTGCCTACAATGAGCAGTTCTTC. Translating it yields CASSHPGTSGTAYNEQFF.

The genes are TRBV18 and TRBJ2-2; 8 bases line up with TRBD1. The V gene's germline CDR1 is KGHSH and CDR2 LQKENI. The J segment lost 6 bases and the V segment lost 3 bases, leaving 6 bases of the junction unmatched. The CDR3 loop spans 15 amino acids. The CDR3 loop is CASSPQTGGAGELFF. The DNA for the CDR3 is TGTGCCAGCTCACCTCAAACAGGGGGTGCCGGGGAGCTGTTTTTT.

The V call is TRBV27, the J call TRBJ2-1, with D possibly being TRBD1 (6 bases). The CDR3 has 15 amino acids. Trimming removed 8 bases at V and 6 bases at J, with 20 bases between. Germline V gene lookup returns CDR1 MNHEY and CDR2 SMNVEV (reference sequence). The CDR3 reads CASGQRGQGFNEQFF. For the CDR3, the DNA is TGTGCCAGCGGACAGCGAGGCCAGGGGTTCAATGAGCAGTTCTTC.

The chain has TRBV10-3 and TRBJ2-5; 10 bases match TRBD2. CDR3 size: 14 residues. The junction had 7 bases not matched to a gene; V was cut back by 9 bases and J by 3 bases. Germline V gives CDR1 ENHRY, CDR2 SYGVKD. Here the CDR3 DNA reads TGTGCCATTAACGCCGGGACTAGCGAAGAGACCCAGTACTTC. This sequence encodes CAINAGTSEETQYF.

This clone has a handful of counts. This chain joins TRBV6-5 and TRBJ1-1; D remains unclear. The V gene lost 10 bases and the J gene lost 1 base, with 10 bases spanning the gap. The CDR3 has 12 amino acids. Germline values: CDR1 MNHEY, CDR2 SVGAGI. CDR3 residues: CATIRRNTEAFF. CDR3 nucleotides: TGTGCCACAATACGGAGGAACACTGAAGCTTTCTTT.

CDR3 in amino acids: CASIRAGDYTF. The CDR3 DNA reads TGTGCCAGCATTAGGGCGGGTGATTACACCTTC. V usage is TRBV2 and J usage is TRBJ1-2; D call uncertain. This CDR3 has 11 residues. Between the trimmed V and J ends, which lost 7 bases and 11 bases, there was a span of 14 bases. CDR1 SNHLY and CDR2 FYNNEI come from the germline V gene.

This clone was seen a handful of times. The chain has TRBV12-3 or TRBV12-4 and TRBJ1-2, with a tentative D call TRBD1 (5 bases). The CDR3 runs 12 residues. The V gene lost 5 bases and the J gene lost 14 bases, with 18 bases spanning the gap. Here the CDR3 reads CASSLATASETF. As DNA, the CDR3 is TGTGCCAGCAGTCTGGCGACAGCCTCAGAAACCTTC.

The chain combines TRBV15 with TRBJ2-1; TRBD2 matches at 14 bases. Germline CDR1 LNHNV, CDR2 YYDKDF (reference sequence). CDR3 length: 17 residues. J lost 9 bases, V lost 5 bases, and 12 bases had no gene match. CDR3 bases: TGTGCCACCAGCGGATGGACTAGCGGGAGGACTCTCGTTGAGCAGTTCTTC. Translation gives CATSGWTSGRTLVEQFF.

The chain has TRBV6-1 and TRBJ1-2; TRBD1 might be the D (5 bases). The V and J ends lost 0 bases and 8 bases respectively, with 16 bases between them. This CDR3 contains 15 residues. CDR1 and CDR2 from the germline V gene are MNHNS and SASEGT. The DNA of the CDR3 is TGTGCCAGCAGTGAAGCGGGGGGGTGGAGGGACGGCTACACCTTC. This sequence encodes CASSEAGGWRDGYTF.

The rearrangement links TRBV7-9 to TRBJ1-5; 10 bases agree with TRBD1. The ends lost 10 bases at V and 2 bases at J; junction bases unmatched: 2. The CDR3 totals 13 residues. The germline V gene encodes CDR1 SEHNR and CDR2 FQNEAQ (reference sequence). CDR3 sequence (DNA): TGTGCCACCGGGACAGGGGGCAATCAGCCCCAGCATTTT. Protein product: CATGTGGNQPQHF. Full variable domain (rest looked up from reference TRBV7-9 and TRBJ1-5): DTGVSQNPRHKITKRGQNVTFRCDPISEHNRLYWYRQTLGQGPEFLTYFQNEAQLEKSRLLSDRFSAERPKGSFSTLEIQRTEQGDSAMYLCATGTGGNQPQHFGDGTRLSIL.

The V call is TRBV19, the J call TRBJ2-7; 12 nucleotides line up with TRBD2. With V trimmed by 5 bases and J by 9 bases, 8 bases remained unmatched. CDR3 length: 14 amino acids. Germline V CDR1 and CDR2: LNHDA, SQIVND (reference sequence). The CDR3 sequence is CASSPRTSGAAQYF. The CDR3 DNA sequence: TGTGCCAGTAGTCCCAGGACTAGCGGGGCTGCGCAGTACTTC.

A word on this clone: An end of the junction does not agree with germline; a read error may underlie this. The V call is TRBV11-3, the J call TRBJ1-3; maybe TRBD1 (6 bases). CDR3 length equals 15 residues. Germline values: CDR1 SGHNT, CDR2 YENEEA. This CDR3 reads CASSPRTDSGSTIYF. DNA for the CDR3: TGTGCCAGCAGCCCACGGACAGACTCTGGAAGCACCATATATTTT. Using reference TRBV11-3 and TRBJ1-3 for the parts outside the CDR3, the full variable domain is EAGVVQSPRYKIIEKKQPVAFWCNPISGHNTLYWYLQNLGQGPELLIRYENEEAVDDSQLPKDRFSAERLKGVDSTLKIQPAELGDSAVYLCASSPRTDSGSTIYFGEGSWLTVV.

The chain combines TRBV4-3 with TRBJ2-3, with TRBD2 matching over 7 bases. With 0 bases clipped from V and 4 bases from J, the junction kept 10 bases outside the gene matches. Germline CDR1 and CDR2: LGHNA and YSLEER. CDR3 length equals 17 residues. CDR3 sequence (DNA): TGCGCCAGCAGCCAAGATGGAACTAGCGAAGGGGCAGATACGCAGTATTTT. Translated: CASSQDGTSEGADTQYF.

This chain uses TRBV2 with TRBJ2-4; weak D call: TRBD1 (5 bases). CDR3 length: 12 residues. V lost 4 bases, J lost 9 bases, and 10 bases lay in between. Germline assignment: CDR1 SNHLY and CDR2 FYNNEI. CDR3 bases: TGTGCCAGCAGTGGTGTCAGGGTCATTCAGTACTTC. Translating it yields CASSGVRVIQYF. Based on the CDR3 plus reference TRBV2 and TRBJ2-4, the full variable domain is EPEVTQTPSHQVTQMGQEVILRCVPISNHLYFYWYRQILGQKVEFLVSFYNNEISEKSEIFDDQFSVERPDGSNFTLKIRSTKLEDSAMYFCASSGVRVIQYFGAGTRLSVL.

J is TRBJ1-1 and V is TRBV18; TRBD1 aligns across 7 bases. V dropped 5 bases and J dropped 1; count of bases not matched to a gene: 4. This CDR3 spans 14 amino acids. The germline V gene encodes CDR1 KGHSH and CDR2 LQKENI. The CDR3 nucleotides are TGTGCCAGCTCAGTACAGGGGCCGAACACTGAAGCTTTCTTT. Translating gives CASSVQGPNTEAFF.

This chain connects TRBV29-1 to TRBJ1-1; TRBD1 might be the D (5 bases). This CDR3 contains 14 residues. V lost 7 bases and J lost 0, with 15 bases in between. CDR1 is SQVTM and CDR2 is ANQGSEA in the germline V gene. Written as DNA, the CDR3 is TGCAGCGCCCGGAAGGGGCCCTTGAACACTGAAGCTTTCTTT. Protein sequence: CSARKGPLNTEAFF.